This entry is about one TCR beta chain. The antigen remains undetermined. Preparation of the TCRbeta library used unique molecular identifiers. TCRdb called the PCR reads again in MiXCR, with one record for every CDR3 protein. The data hold approximately 350,000 distinct CDR3 sequences, with about 16% observed a single time. The sample is drawn from a study of T-cell reconstitution after alpha-beta-depleted transplantation in children. Findings and caveats of the study: It was newly produced T cells that mostly accounted for T-cell counts and diversity one year after transplant.

The V gene end was trimmed by 3 bases and the J gene end by 5 bases; junction bases not matched to a gene: 4. The CDR3 loop spans 14 amino acids. The V call is TRBV12-3 or TRBV12-4, the J call TRBJ2-3, with 8 nucleotides matching TRBD1. This clonotype originated in a male patient under 10 years old who had a stem cell transplant for acute lymphoblastic leukemia, so the T cells may come from the graft donor. Sequencing was performed on PBMCs, mostly from graft donor cells, taken 360 days after TCRalphabeta/CD19-depleted stem cell transplant. The CDR3 is CASSFQGAKDTQYF. The DNA for the CDR3 is TGTGCCAGCAGTTTTCAGGGGGCCAAAGATACGCAGTATTTT.